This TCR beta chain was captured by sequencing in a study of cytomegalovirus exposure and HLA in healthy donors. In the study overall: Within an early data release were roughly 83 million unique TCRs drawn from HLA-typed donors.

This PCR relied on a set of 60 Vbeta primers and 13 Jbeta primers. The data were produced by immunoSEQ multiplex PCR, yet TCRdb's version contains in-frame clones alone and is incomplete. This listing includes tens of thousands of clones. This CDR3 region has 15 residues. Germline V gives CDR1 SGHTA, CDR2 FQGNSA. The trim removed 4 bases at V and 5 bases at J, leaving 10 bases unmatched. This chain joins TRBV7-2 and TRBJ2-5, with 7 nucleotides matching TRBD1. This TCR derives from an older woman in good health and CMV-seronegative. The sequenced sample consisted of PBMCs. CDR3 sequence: CASSSPGTADETQYF. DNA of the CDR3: TGTGCCAGCAGCTCACCAGGGACAGCCGACGAGACCCAGTACTTC.